This T cell receptor beta chain was sequenced for a study of blood T cell repertoires in COVID-19 (dated by TCRdb to 2020 to 2022). For context, the study as a whole: Samples covering the acute and convalescent phases of COVID-19 were provided by collaborators in the United States, Italy and Spain. The prospective study material was composed of cDNA or gDNA derived from T cells, B-cell-depleted T cells, or PBMCs. Subjects who had been exposed to COVID-19, were actively infected with it, or had recovered from it provided the deeply sampled blood TCRbeta repertoires that made up the dataset. A freely available public database, intended as a resource for researchers studying the immune response to SARS-CoV-2, is where the repertoires were released. Samples came from the ongoing ImmuneRACE study (first 160 participants) plus 1,254 subjects from 6 global collaborators. Sample metadata almost always included a de-identified subject ID, COVID-19 status, age in years and sex. Where available, HLA class I and class II types were taken from metadata supplied by the sample provider and were not determined by assay-based typing. Overall study results and their limits: Clinical and demographic metadata were provided uncurated, with the amount varying by source and participant.

TCRbeta CDR3 regions were amplified from genomic DNA using the immunoSEQ Assay, a bias-controlled multiplex PCR. As for the original processing: Within the assay, amplification of reference gene primers was used to estimate how many nucleated cells each sample contained. To quantify the absolute abundance of each unique TCRbeta CDR3 rearrangement, sequence reads were collapsed and filtered. For each sample, productive Simpson clonality was calculated as the square root of Simpson's diversity index across productive rearrangements. Here the immuneACCESS table is served through TCRdb, limited to in-frame sequences with V and J called. Missing clones are a known gap in these copies; in checked studies unresolved V genes cover under half, and the rest lacks a known reason. The V and J calls and the clone size are those of that table, but D and trimming were determined from the DNA. The sample records approximately 110,000 clones, less than 85% of which are singletons. The ten largest account for roughly 4% of the sample.

Ends trimmed: V by 4 bases, J by 7 bases; bases unmatched to a gene: 12. For CDR1 and CDR2, the germline V gene lists SGHRS and YFSETQ. The CDR3 contains 15 residues, cysteine and phenylalanine counted. Of the read, only the CDR3 DNA is kept; its 45 bases are in frame from base 1. Collaborating institutions collected whole blood in K2EDTA tubes following their own protocols. For TCRbeta analysis, collaborators shipped samples as frozen whole blood, isolated PBMCs, or DNA extracted from either of those sample types. As concerns this clone: Its cognate antigen has yet to be identified. No qualities accompany the bases; no much larger clone lies one base away.

The chain couples TRBV5-1 to TRBJ1-2, with 8 bases aligning to TRBD1. Source material: peripheral blood. This TCR was sampled from a human donor in a cohort sampled during active or convalescent COVID-19. This receptor has the CDR3 CASSALQGAHPGYTF. The sequenced DNA: TGCGCCAGCAGCGCTCTTCAGGGGGCCCACCCTGGCTACACCTTC.